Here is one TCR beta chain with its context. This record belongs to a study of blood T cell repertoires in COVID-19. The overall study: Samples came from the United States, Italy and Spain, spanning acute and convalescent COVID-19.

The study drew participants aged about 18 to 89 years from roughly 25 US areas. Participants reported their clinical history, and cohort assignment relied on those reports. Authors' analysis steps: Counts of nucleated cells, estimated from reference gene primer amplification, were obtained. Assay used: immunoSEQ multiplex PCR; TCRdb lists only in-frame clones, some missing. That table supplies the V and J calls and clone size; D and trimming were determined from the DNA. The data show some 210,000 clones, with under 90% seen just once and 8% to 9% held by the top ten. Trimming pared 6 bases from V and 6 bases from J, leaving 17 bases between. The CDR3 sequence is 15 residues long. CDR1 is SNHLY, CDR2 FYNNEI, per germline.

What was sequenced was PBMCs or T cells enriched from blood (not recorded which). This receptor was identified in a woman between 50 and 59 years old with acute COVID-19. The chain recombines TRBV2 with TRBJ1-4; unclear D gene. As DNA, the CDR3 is TGTGCCAGCAGCGCCCACCAGAGGGTGGATGAAAAACTGTTTTTT. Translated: CASSAHQRVDEKLFF.